Listed below are T cell receptor beta chains from one sample, sequenced in a study of regulatory T cells in long-lasting Graves disease. TCRdb independently ran MiXCR on the multiplex PCR reads; one entry per CDR3 protein. In the table there are around 480,000 distinct CDR3 sequences, 15% to 20% of which are singletons. This sample also belongs to another study, concerning T cells in Graves' hyperthyroidism and ophthalmopathy.

This material consisted of peripheral blood mononuclear cells (PBMCs), taken at new diagnosis, from a patient treated with antithyroid drugs. These receptors originate from a middle-aged man with Graves disease. The CDR3 runs from the conserved cysteine through the conserved F or W. The D gene is left open where the match is weak. The listing skips clone size in some rows; elsewhere it reads once, few, many or a size class.

v_call,d_call,j_call,clone_size,cdr3_nt,cdr3_aa
TRBV18,TRBD2,TRBJ2-4,.,TGTGCCAGCTCACCAAGGACTAGCGAGAACATTCAGTACTTC,CASSPRTSENIQYF
TRBV9,TRBD2,TRBJ2-1,few,TGTGCCAGCAGCGTAGAAGGTAGCGGGAGGTGGAATGAGCAGTTCTTC,CASSVEGSGRWNEQFF
TRBV5-1,.,TRBJ2-1,.,TGCGCCAGCAGCTTGGCCCCGGAGGGCAAATGGGACAATGAGCAGTTCTTC,CASSLAPEGKWDNEQFF
TRBV7-9,.,TRBJ2-5,many,TGTGCCAGCAGCTTAGAGGGTAGCGGGACCCAGTACTTC,CASSLEGSGTQYF
TRBV6-2/TRBV6-3,.,TRBJ1-1,few,TGTGCCAGCAGTGAGCTCCAGGCTTTCTTT,CASSELQAFF
TRBV28,.,TRBJ2-7,few,TGTGCCAGCAGTTTATGCACCCCATCGGACCCTTGCGAGCAGTACTTC,CASSLCTPSDPCEQYF
TRBV20-1,.,TRBJ2-7,many,TGCAGTGCACCACCCCGGTCCTCCTACGAGCAGTACTTC,CSAPPRSSYEQYF
TRBV9,TRBD2,TRBJ2-5,few,TGTGCCAGCAGCTTTCTAGGACTAGCGGCTCAAGAGACCCAGTACTTC,CASSFLGLAAQETQYF
TRBV20-1,.,TRBJ1-1,many,TGCAGTGCTAGATCGACACTGAACACTGAAGCTTTCTTT,CSARSTLNTEAFF
TRBV20-1,TRBD2,TRBJ2-7,many,TGCAGTGCTAGAGATTCTAGCGGGAGGCCACACGAGCAGTACTTC,CSARDSSGRPHEQYF
TRBV28,.,TRBJ2-7,many,TGTGCCATTAAGGCCAGAACTCGCGAGCAGTACTTC,CAIKARTREQYF
TRBV5-4,TRBD2,TRBJ2-7,.,TGTGCCAGCACCACCGGGACTAGCGGATCCTACGAGCAGTACTTC,CASTTGTSGSYEQYF
TRBV24-1,.,TRBJ2-1,many,TGTGCCACCAGTGATTTAGGGCTAGGCAATGAGCAGTTCTTC,CATSDLGLGNEQFF
TRBV19,TRBD1,TRBJ1-2,.,TGTGCCAGTAGTATCCGGGACAGTCCTCGCTACACCTTC,CASSIRDSPRYTF
TRBV28,TRBD2,TRBJ2-1,.,TGTGCCAGCAGTTCCGAGCCGACTAGCGGGAGACGACATGAGCAGTTCTTC,CASSSEPTSGRRHEQFF
TRBV28,.,TRBJ2-7,many,TGTGCCAGCAGTTCAACGGCCCTCGGGACCTACGAGCAGTACTTC,CASSSTALGTYEQYF
TRBV20-1,TRBD1,TRBJ2-7,many,TGCAGTGCTAGAGATCGAGGGGGCGTGACAGGGCAGAGCTCCTACGAGCAGTACTTC,CSARDRGGVTGQSSYEQYF
TRBV7-6,TRBD2,TRBJ2-1,.,TGTGCCAGCAGCTTAGCGCTAGCGGGCCCTTACAATGAGCAGTTCTTC,CASSLALAGPYNEQFF
TRBV20-1,TRBD2,TRBJ2-1,once,TGCAGTGCTGCCCGAGCGGGAGGGGGAAATGAGCAGTTCTTC,CSAARAGGGNEQFF
TRBV5-1,.,TRBJ2-2,.,TGCGCCAGCAGCTTGGATCGTGCGATGAACACCGGGGAGCTGTTTTTT,CASSLDRAMNTGELFF
TRBV4-1,.,TRBJ1-4,few,TGCGCCAGCAGCCAAGACCGAACCCTTAATGAAAAACTGTTTTTT,CASSQDRTLNEKLFF
TRBV27,.,TRBJ2-5,few,TGTGCCAGCAGTACAGGGATCTATCAAGAGGCCCAGTACTTC,CASSTGIYQEAQYF
TRBV27,TRBD2,TRBJ2-1,few,TGTGCCAGTCAACTAGCGCTTGGTACGGTCGGGCAGTTCTTC,CASQLALGTVGQFF
TRBV13,TRBD2,TRBJ2-7,.,TGTGCCAGCAGGGGGACTAGCGGGAGGGGACTTTACGAGCAGTACTTC,CASRGTSGRGLYEQYF
TRBV7-2,.,TRBJ2-1,many,TGTGCCAGCAGCCCTCCTCTGCCTGAGCAGTTCTTC,CASSPPLPEQFF